In its sample, the clone carrying this T cell receptor (beta chain) was seen a few times. Together with a sample-barcoded 5' primer, a J-beta primer mix was included in a second PCR lasting 7 to 11 cycles. Each CDR3 protein is one row after TCRdb ran MiXCR on the 5' RACE reads. Counted here are around 800,000 distinct CDR3 sequences, roughly 25% occurring once; the ten biggest clones make up 3%. The source of the sample is a study of blood T cells in healthy people across ages. There are 15 residues in the CDR3. CDR1 is SGDLS, CDR2 YYNGEE, per germline. V was trimmed by 3 bases and J by 3 bases, leaving 13 bases between them. These same records also appear under a second study, on T cells of mothers and their children.

V usage is TRBV9 and J usage is TRBJ2-1; D remains ambiguous. Material for sequencing was blood. The sequence came from a boy between 10 and 17 years old in good health. DNA of the CDR3: TGTGCCAGCAGCGGGGGTCCCCAGAGCTACAATGAGCAGTTCTTC. Encoded protein: CASSGGPQSYNEQFF.